This T cell receptor beta chain originates from a study of cytomegalovirus exposure and HLA in healthy donors. Germline CDR1 and CDR2: ENHRY and SYGVKD. This CDR3 spans 11 amino acids. The study ran its PCR with 60 Vbeta and 13 Jbeta primers. Profiled with immunoSEQ multiplex PCR; TCRdb holds only in-frame clones, not every one. Of 200,000 to 300,000 clones listed, 82% are singletons. This clone was seen a few times. Sequencing was performed on PBMCs. The TCR comes from a woman in her 40s in good health and CMV-seropositive. The rearrangement uses TRBV10-3 and TRBJ1-1, with D tentatively TRBD1 (5 bases). CDR3 coding DNA: TGTGCTGTCGGGGGGAACACTGAAGCTTTCTTT. Translation: CAVGGNTEAFF.